This T cell receptor beta chain was sequenced during a study of shared clonotypes between healthy human individuals. On the study more broadly: A donor's plate count was three for CD4 naive and three for CD4 memory; CD8 naive had two and CD8 memory one.

Trimming removed 4 bases from V and 10 bases from J, with 20 bases in between. CDR3 length: 14 amino acids. Per germline, CDR1 SGHNT and CDR2 YYREEE (reference sequence). The protocol was immunoSEQ multiplex PCR, while the TCRdb copy is restricted to in-frame clones and leaves out a portion. This table has about 1 million clones, about 75% appearing once. The donors, all of them Caucasian adults, lived in Nashville, Tennessee. General study results and limits: Naive subsets, compared against memory subsets, generally had larger estimated richness values. Approximately 4.9% of naive CD4 clonotypes were shared across a few donors.

Worth noting for this clone: Its cognate antigen is unknown. This CDR3 is also generated by other DNA sequences in the sample.

This TCR was recovered from a young man in good health. The sample was memory CD4+ T cells sorted from blood. Indicated subset: CD45RA-negative fraction. The rearrangement links TRBV5-4 to TRBJ1-1; D gene uncertain. The CDR3 protein is CASSLGGQTEGAFF. CDR3 DNA sequence: TGTGCCAGCAGCCTTGGCGGGCAGACCGAAGGAGCTTTCTTT.